What follows describes a single TCR beta chain. What it binds is unknown. This record belongs to a study of cytomegalovirus exposure and HLA in healthy donors. Study outcomes and limitations: HLA alleles showed associations with some 17,000 TCR beta sequences in a later analysis, at a 0.05 false discovery rate. Association of a missense DCLRE1C variant with TCR beta V- and J-gene trimming was reported in a later analysis.

The V end lost 8 bases, the J end lost 3 bases, and 11 bases lay between the germline ends. Germline values: CDR1 MDHEN, CDR2 SYDVKM. This CDR3 is built from 12 residues. Researchers ran the PCR with 60 Vbeta and 13 Jbeta primers. Profiling relied on immunoSEQ multiplex PCR, and the TCRdb table lists in-frame clones only, not all of them. The sample has about 75,000 clones; the top ten hold about 2.9%. Sequencing was carried out using PBMCs. The chain links TRBV28 to TRBJ2-7, with D maybe TRBD1 (6 bases). The TCR comes from a man aged 40-55 years in good health and CMV-seronegative. CDR3 nucleotides: TGTGCCAGCTGGGACAATGGCTACGAGCAGTACTTC. This translates into CASWDNGYEQYF.